Below, one T cell receptor (beta chain) is given with its context. The antigen is undetermined. Measured with immunoSEQ multiplex PCR; TCRdb has only the in-frame clones, and not every one. The repertoire holds tens of thousands of clones, with roughly 86% as singletons. This specimen comes from a study of T cells in localized non-small cell lung cancer. The V and J ends lost 6 bases and 6 bases, in that order; junction bases with no gene match: 8. The CDR3 consists of 15 residues. CDR1 is MNHEY, CDR2 SVGAGI, per germline. Study-level findings and limits: Maximal T cell clonality occurred in uninvolved adjacent lung, with tumor ranking below it.

The sample was peripheral blood, taken before any cancer treatment. This TCR came from a man aged 40 to 75 with stage I squamous cell lung carcinoma. V is TRBV6-5 and J is TRBJ1-4, with 9 bases aligning to TRBD1. The CDR3 loop is CASRLPGQGDEKLFF. The CDR3 DNA follows: TGTGCCAGCAGACTTCCGGGACAGGGAGATGAAAAACTGTTTTTT.